Below, one TCR beta chain is given with its context. The authors' processing: For nucleated cells, counts were estimated from reference gene primer amplification. Clones were read by immunoSEQ multiplex PCR, and TCRdb kept only the in-frame ones, dropping some. The V and J calls and the clone size are those of that table, but D and trimming were determined from the DNA. The sample shows 200,000 or so clones, around nine tenths of them seen only once. The data originate from a study of blood T cell repertoires in COVID-19. Study-level background: Donors in the United States, Italy and Spain gave samples during acute or convalescent COVID-19. PBMCs, B-cell-depleted T cells, or T cells were the source of the cDNA or gDNA that made up the material.

The CDR3 length is 16 residues. Trimming removed 2 bases from V and 4 bases from J, with 18 bases in between. Per the germline V gene, CDR1 is SGHDT and CDR2 is YYEEEE. This sequence was found in a man between 65 and 80 years old with active or convalescent COVID-19. The specimen sequenced was peripheral blood. The chain carries TRBV5-6 and TRBJ2-5; D is perhaps TRBD2 (6 bases). The CDR3 here is CASSFIGGNTGETQYF. In DNA form, the CDR3 reads TGTGCCAGCAGCTTTATTGGCGGGAATACAGGAGAGACCCAGTACTTC.